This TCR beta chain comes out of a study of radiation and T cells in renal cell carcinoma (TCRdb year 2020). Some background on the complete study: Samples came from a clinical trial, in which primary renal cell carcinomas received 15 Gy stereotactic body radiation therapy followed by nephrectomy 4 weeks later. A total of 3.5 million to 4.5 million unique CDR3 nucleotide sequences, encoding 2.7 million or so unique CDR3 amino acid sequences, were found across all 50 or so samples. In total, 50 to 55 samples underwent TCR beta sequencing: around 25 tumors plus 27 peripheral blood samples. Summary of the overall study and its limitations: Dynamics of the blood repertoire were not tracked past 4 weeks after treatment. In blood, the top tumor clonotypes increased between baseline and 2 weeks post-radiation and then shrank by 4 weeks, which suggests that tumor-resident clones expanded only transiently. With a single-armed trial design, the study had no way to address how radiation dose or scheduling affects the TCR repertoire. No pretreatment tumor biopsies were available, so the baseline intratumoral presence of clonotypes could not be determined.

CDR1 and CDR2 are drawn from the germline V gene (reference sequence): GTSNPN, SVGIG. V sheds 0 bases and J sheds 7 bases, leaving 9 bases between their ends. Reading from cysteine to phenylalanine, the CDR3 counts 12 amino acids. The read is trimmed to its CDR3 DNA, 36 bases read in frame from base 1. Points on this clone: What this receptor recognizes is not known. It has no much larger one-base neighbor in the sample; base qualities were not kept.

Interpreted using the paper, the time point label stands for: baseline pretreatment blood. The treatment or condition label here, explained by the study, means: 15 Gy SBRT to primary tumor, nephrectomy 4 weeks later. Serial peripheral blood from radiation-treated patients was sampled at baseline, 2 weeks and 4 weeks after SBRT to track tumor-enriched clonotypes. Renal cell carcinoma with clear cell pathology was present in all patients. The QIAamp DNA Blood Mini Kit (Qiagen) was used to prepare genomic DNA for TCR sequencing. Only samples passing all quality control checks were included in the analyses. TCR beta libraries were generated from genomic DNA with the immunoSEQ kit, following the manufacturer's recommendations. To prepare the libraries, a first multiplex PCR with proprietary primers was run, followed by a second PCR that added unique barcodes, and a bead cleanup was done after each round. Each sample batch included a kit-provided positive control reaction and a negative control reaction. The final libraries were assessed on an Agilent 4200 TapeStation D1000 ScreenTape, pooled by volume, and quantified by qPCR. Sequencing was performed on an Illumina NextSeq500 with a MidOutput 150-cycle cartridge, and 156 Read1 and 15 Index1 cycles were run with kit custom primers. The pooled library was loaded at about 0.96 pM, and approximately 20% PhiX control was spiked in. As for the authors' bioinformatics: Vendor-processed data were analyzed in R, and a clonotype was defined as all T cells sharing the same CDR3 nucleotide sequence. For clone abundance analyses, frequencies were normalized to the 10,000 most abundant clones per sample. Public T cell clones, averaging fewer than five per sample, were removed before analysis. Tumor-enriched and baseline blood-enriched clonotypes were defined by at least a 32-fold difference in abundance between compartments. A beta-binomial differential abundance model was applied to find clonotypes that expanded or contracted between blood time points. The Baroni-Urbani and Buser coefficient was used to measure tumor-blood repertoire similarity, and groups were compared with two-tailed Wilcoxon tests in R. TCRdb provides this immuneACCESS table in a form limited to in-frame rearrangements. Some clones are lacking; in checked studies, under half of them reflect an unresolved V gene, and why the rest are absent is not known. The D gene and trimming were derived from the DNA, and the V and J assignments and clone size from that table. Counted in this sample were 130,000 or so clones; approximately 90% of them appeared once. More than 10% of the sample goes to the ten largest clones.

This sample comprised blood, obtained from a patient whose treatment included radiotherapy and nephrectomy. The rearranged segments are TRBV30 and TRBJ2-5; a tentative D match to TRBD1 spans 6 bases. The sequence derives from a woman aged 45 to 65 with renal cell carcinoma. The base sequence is TGTGCCTGGAGTGTAGGGGGTGTGACCCAGTACTTC. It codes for CAWSVGGVTQYF.